This T cell receptor (beta chain) stems from a study of T cells after yellow fever vaccination. The CDR3 is 16 residues long. Germline V gives CDR1 SEHNR, CDR2 FQNEAQ (reference sequence). V lost 11 bases to trimming and J lost 2 bases, with 22 bases between them. TCRdb independently ran MiXCR on the 5' RACE reads; one entry per CDR3 protein. This table holds 150,000 to 200,000 distinct CDR3 sequences, 11% found once. The sequence was obtained from a young man who received the YFV17D yellow fever vaccine. Sequenced here: CD8+ T cells sorted from PBMCs, sampled 15 days after the yellow fever booster vaccination. This chain connects TRBV7-9 to TRBJ1-3, with TRBD1 as a possible D gene (6 bases). CDR3 DNA sequence: TGTGCCGGAGGTACAGGGTTAGAGGCTCCTGGAAACACCATATATTTT. Translating gives CAGGTGLEAPGNTIYF.